This T cell receptor beta chain was profiled in a study of shared clonotypes between healthy human individuals. Study-level information: Participating donors consisted of a couple of women and a few men aged 18 to 49.

The CDR3 is 15 residues long. V lost 0 bases to trimming and J lost 5 bases, with 14 bases between them. CDR1 MNHEY and CDR2 SVGAGI come from the germline V gene. The method was immunoSEQ multiplex PCR; TCRdb's version includes in-frame clones alone and lacks a portion of them. The sample includes 2 million to 2.5 million clones, more than 90% of them seen just once. This chain uses TRBV6-5 with TRBJ2-7; D gene ambiguous. Input material: naive CD4+ T cells sorted from blood. The subset was: CD45RA+ positively selected. The source is a man between 18 and 35 years old in good health. CDR3 sequence: CASSYSPLLGHEQYF. CDR3 in DNA: TGTGCCAGCAGTTACTCTCCCTTGTTGGGCCACGAGCAGTACTTC.